This T cell receptor (beta chain) was recorded in a study of cytomegalovirus exposure and HLA in healthy donors. CDR1 and CDR2 from the germline V gene are SGDLS and YYNGEE. The CDR3 has 15 residues. V lost 7 bases and J 2 bases, leaving 15 bases between the germline ends. 13 Jbeta primers and 60 Vbeta primers were used for the PCR. Profiled with immunoSEQ multiplex PCR; TCRdb holds only in-frame clones, not every one. The specimen's table records 150,000 to 200,000 clones. Study findings and constraints: Earlier analysis yielded a pattern in which most TCR beta V segments were productive about 90% or about 30% of the time.

Notes on this clone: The antigen is not known.

This TCR came from a man aged 25-45 years in good health and CMV-seronegative. Sequences were obtained from PBMCs. V is TRBV9 and J is TRBJ2-2; weak D call: TRBD1 (6 bases). CDR3 nucleotides: TGTGCCAGCGGCCCACAGGGCGCAAACACCGGGGAGCTGTTTTTT. It yields the protein CASGPQGANTGELFF.